The clone carrying this T cell receptor (beta chain) was detected many times. Its antigen is currently unknown. This specimen comes from a study of neurological immune-mediated disorders. Overall study findings and caveats: No CDR3 amino acid sequences recurred among expanded clones across subjects, suggesting private repertoires in all groups.

5'RACE with 10-nucleotide random UMIs generated the cDNA. Via MiXCR, TCRdb re-called the 5' RACE reads, giving one row per CDR3 protein. The sample records under 60,000 distinct CDR3 sequences, about 9.3% being singletons. The V gene lost 0 bases and the J gene lost 3 bases, with 14 bases spanning the gap. Germline V gives CDR1 MGHDK, CDR2 SYGVNS. The CDR3 covers 16 residues. The chain recombines TRBV25-1 with TRBJ1-1; no clear D gene. This receptor was taken from a middle-aged woman with HTLV-1-associated myelopathy (HAM/TSP). Specimen: PBMCs. This chain's CDR3 is CASSEYMSDAYTEAFF. The CDR3 nucleotides read TGTGCCAGCAGTGAATATATGTCAGATGCTTACACTGAAGCTTTCTTT.